This T cell receptor (beta chain) appears in the sequencing data of a study of shared clonotypes between healthy human individuals (dated by TCRdb to about 2020). With respect to the entire study: The cohort included a few men and two women between 18 and 49 years of age. For each donor, CD4 naive and CD4 memory were each given three plates, CD8 naive was given two plates, and CD8 memory was given one plate. To estimate repertoire size and how much clonotypes are shared between individuals, the study performed deep sequencing of blood TCR repertoires from roughly five healthy adults. Libraries were prepared and TCR repertoires were sequenced by different laboratories using diverse techniques, in order to increase sequencing depth and limit assay-specific biases. Leukapheresis yielded between about 0.94 and 9.5 billion PBMCs per donor. Results the study describes overall, beyond this receptor: Pairwise subsampling led to the expectation that sequencing depth would affect the degree of clonotype sharing among donors. Incomplete sequencing was indicated by rarefaction of sorted-subset datasets, despite the large sequencing depth. Naive subsets generally had larger estimated clonotype richness than memory subsets did. Sampling was restricted to blood, and TCR repertoires in tissues likely differ from the TCR repertoires found in blood. Because the study included only a small number of donors, the genetic and exposure-history diversity represented was limited. Compared with non-shared clonotypes, the clonotypes found in all four sorted-subset donors had higher generation probabilities. Across a few donors, roughly 5.1% of naive CD4, approximately 3.6% of naive CD8, 2.3% of memory CD4, and roughly 0.41% of memory CD8 clonotypes were shared.

Notes on this clone: Its antigen is currently not known. Per-base quality was not reported, and no clone a single base away is much larger than it.

Healthy HIV-negative adults with no recently reported acute infections or vaccinations were included as donors. All donors were Caucasian adults living in Nashville, Tennessee, USA. CD4+ T cells were enriched by magnetic negative selection; naive cells were then positively selected on CD45RA, and the negative fraction formed the memory subset. Blood was obtained by leukapheresis, after which PBMCs were separated by Ficoll-Histopaque density gradient centrifugation and cryopreserved in liquid nitrogen vapor phase. Purity and quantity of every magnetically sorted T cell population were checked by analytical flow cytometry. From each sorted fraction, genomic DNA was isolated and quantified by UV absorbance on a Nanodrop 2000c. Using the deep immunoSEQ assay, multiplex PCR amplified TCR CDR3 regions from genomic DNA. Extracted genomic DNA from each cell subset was spread evenly across all wells of several immunoSEQ 96-well plates, with each plate serving as a replicate. For sorted subsets, each replicate PCR was loaded with around 200 ng genomic DNA, equivalent to 25,000 to 35,000 T cell genomes. Purified libraries were measured with a Qubit 3.0 fluorometer, size-checked on a Bioanalyzer 2100, and measured again with the KAPA Library Quantification kit. Every immunoSEQ 96-well plate was sequenced on a separate single-read 150-cycle Illumina NextSeq 550 flow cell. As for the authors' bioinformatics: Because only junctional sequences without quality scores were contained in the immunoSEQ output, filtering matching that applied to full-length reads could not be performed. Sequences were annotated with PyIR, a Python wrapper for IgBLAST v1.9, using IMGT germline references to assign V/J genes and CDR3. Any read was removed if the V/J assignment was weak (E-value above 1e-6), the CDR3 was missing, or the read contained stop codons, out-of-frame junctions, or ambiguous translated residues. V3J clonotypes were defined by identical inferred V gene, J gene, and CDR3 amino acid sequence. To compute the percentage overlap between repertoires, the number of shared unique clonotypes was divided by the size of the smaller repertoire. Three approaches were used to assess repertoire richness: RTK rarefaction, the Chao1 estimator, and Recon v2.1 estimates of unobserved clonotypes. OLGA was used to compute generation probabilities for all TCRbeta clonotypes that the gDNA method yielded from a handful of donors. Entries here come from immuneACCESS through TCRdb and include only in-frame sequences with V and J called. Some clones fail to appear in such tables; in the studies checked, an unresolved V gene covers under half of the shortfall, and the cause of the remainder is unknown. Clonal size and the V and J genes are those of that table, whereas D and trimming came from the DNA. The sample data list about 2.5 million clones, and less than 95% of these were observed just once. The biggest ten clones account for approximately 0.39% of the sample.

V lost 10 bases and J lost 2 bases; the stretch between them is 16 bases long. The CDR3 sequence holds 14 residues, the cysteine and phenylalanine included. Of all the DNA, just the CDR3 is kept, 42 bases in frame from base 1. The germline V gene (reference sequence) specifies MNHEY as CDR1 and SMNVEV as CDR2. The chain employs TRBV27 and TRBJ2-3, with no D gene named confidently. Sequenced sample: naive CD4+ T cells from PBMCs. The sample's cell subset or site, from its label and the paper: CD45RA+ positively selected. This clonotype was obtained from a man younger than 35 in good health. Some clones in this sample may be carry-over from other donors' samples. The sequence in DNA is TGTGCCACCGCCGTAAATGCGGACACAGATACGCAGTATTTT. The translation is CATAVNADTDTQYF.